These 8 T cell receptor beta chains originate from one sample sequenced in a study of OX40 agonist ivuxolimab in advanced cancers. Using immunoSEQ multiplex PCR, the repertoire was profiled, and TCRdb retains in-frame clones only, with some absent. Of around 38,000 clones in the sample, less than 85% are singletons; the top ten hold roughly 7.1%. The sequences come from CD4+ or CD8+ T cells sorted from blood, collected in a trial of the OX40 agonist ivuxolimab. Source of these receptors: an adult with an advanced solid tumor such as melanoma, head and neck, liver or kidney cancer.

The chain has TRBV9 and TRBJ2-1; TRBD2 is a possible D gene (5 bases). V gave up 5 bases and J gave up 5 bases, with 17 bases separating them. The CDR3 loop spans 15 amino acids. CDR1 and CDR2 from the germline V gene are SGDLS and YYNGEE. In DNA form, the CDR3 reads TGTGCCAGCAGTCCCCCACCGGGATCACACAATGAGCAGTTCTTC. Protein sequence: CASSPPPGSHNEQFF.

The DNA of the CDR3 is TGCGCCAGCAGCTTGAGGGCAGGGGGCGGGGAAGAGACCCAGTACTTC. Residues: CASSLRAGGGEETQYF. The rearrangement links TRBV5-1 to TRBJ2-5; 8 nucleotides match TRBD1. This CDR3 comprises 16 residues. V shed 1 base, J shed 3 bases, and the junction held 8 bases outside the gene matches. Per germline, CDR1 SGHRS and CDR2 YFSETQ.

This clone was recorded once. The chain carries TRBV30 and TRBJ2-5; no firm D call. Germline CDR1 GTSNPN, CDR2 SVGIG (reference sequence). The CDR3 has 12 residues. Trimming stripped 0 bases from V and 4 bases from J, with 6 bases between. CDR3 amino acids: CAWSVLRETQYF. The DNA of the CDR3 is TGTGCCTGGAGTGTATTGCGAGAGACCCAGTACTTC.

This clone was counted a few times. The rearrangement links TRBV19 to TRBJ2-1, with D hard to call. The V and J ends lost 3 bases and 7 bases respectively, with 4 bases between them. Germline V gives CDR1 LNHDA, CDR2 SQIVND (reference sequence). This CDR3 spans 11 amino acids. CDR3 loop: CASSIQNEQFF. For the CDR3, the DNA is TGTGCCAGTAGTATCCAGAATGAGCAGTTCTTC.

This chain connects TRBV6-1 to TRBJ2-2; TRBD1 might be the D (6 bases). Trimming took off 6 bases at V and 0 bases at J, with 11 bases between the two ends. The CDR3 consists of 15 residues. Germline CDR1 MNHNS, CDR2 SASEGT. CDR3 sequence (DNA): TGTGCCAGCAGAAGACAGGATACGAACACCGGGGAGCTGTTTTTT. The encoded protein is CASRRQDTNTGELFF.

The V gene is TRBV30, the J gene TRBJ1-1; possibly TRBD1 for D (5 bases). Trimming left V 5 bases short and J 2 bases short, with 12 bases between. CDR1 is GTSNPN and CDR2 is SVGIG in the germline V gene (reference sequence). The CDR3 totals 13 residues. The CDR3 reads CAWRGGFNTEAFF. For the CDR3, the DNA is TGTGCCTGGCGGGGGGGATTTAACACTGAAGCTTTCTTT.

The genes are TRBV7-9 and TRBJ2-2, with D uncertain. V was pared by 2 bases and J by 6 bases, with 7 bases between. The CDR3 extends over 13 amino acids. Germline CDR1 reads SEHNR; CDR2 reads FQNEAQ (reference sequence). The CDR3 bases are TGTGCCAGCAGCTTAATTGGGGCCGGGGAGCTGTTTTTT. It translates to CASSLIGAGELFF. Supplemented by reference TRBV7-9 and TRBJ2-2, the full variable domain reads DTGVSQNPRHKITKRGQNVTFRCDPISEHNRLYWYRQTLGQGPEFLTYFQNEAQLEKSRLLSDRFSAERPKGSFSTLEIQRTEQGDSAMYLCASSLIGAGELFFGEGSRLTVL.

This chain connects TRBV9 to TRBJ1-1; 7 nucleotides agree with TRBD1. This CDR3 comprises 14 residues. Trimming cost V 4 bases and J 5 bases; bases outside gene matches: 8. Germline V CDR1 and CDR2: SGDLS, YYNGEE. The CDR3 region has the DNA TGTGCCAGCAGCTCTCGGACAGGAGGGACTGAAGCTTTCTTT. Residues: CASSSRTGGTEAFF.